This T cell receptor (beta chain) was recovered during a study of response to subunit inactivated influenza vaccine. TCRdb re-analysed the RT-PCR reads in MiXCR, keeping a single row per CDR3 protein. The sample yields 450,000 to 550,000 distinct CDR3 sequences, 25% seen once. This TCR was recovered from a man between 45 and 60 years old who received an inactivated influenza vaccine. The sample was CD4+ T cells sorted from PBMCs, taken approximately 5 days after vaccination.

The CDR3 region is CASSVAPVTEQFF. CDR3 nucleotide sequence: TGTGCCAGCAGCGTAGCGCCAGTGACGGAGCAGTTCTTC. The rearrangement joins TRBV9 to TRBJ2-1; D is unclear. With 0 bases removed from V and 10 bases from J, the gap between germline ends came to 11 bases. Per the germline V gene, CDR1 is SGDLS and CDR2 is YYNGEE. CDR3 size: 13 residues.